Only one count was recorded for the clone carrying this T cell receptor (beta chain). Its specificity is unknown. The data were taken from a study of shared clonotypes between healthy human individuals. In the study overall: Serving as donors were two women and three men, whose ages spanned 18 to 49. Study-wide results and limits: A limitation of the genetic and exposure-history diversity represented arose from few donors.

Here immunoSEQ multiplex PCR was the method, and the copy in TCRdb shows in-frame clones only, minus some. The sample holds a few million clones; more than 80% are singletons and the top ten take around 0.14%. The investigators split CD4+ cells into a CD45RA+ naive subset and a CD45RA-negative memory subset. CDR1 and CDR2 (germline): PRHDT, FYEKMQ (reference sequence). The CDR3 has 16 residues. V trimming: 3 bases; J trimming: 4 bases; junction bases outside the gene matches: 5. This sequence originates from a young man in good health. The sample was naive CD4+ T cells sorted from blood. Subset of the sample: CD45RA+ positively selected. This chain joins TRBV13 and TRBJ2-2; 10 bases are shared with TRBD2. CDR3 protein: CASSFSAGGRTGELFF. The CDR3 DNA reads TGTGCCAGCAGCTTCTCAGCGGGGGGGCGCACCGGGGAGCTGTTTTTT.